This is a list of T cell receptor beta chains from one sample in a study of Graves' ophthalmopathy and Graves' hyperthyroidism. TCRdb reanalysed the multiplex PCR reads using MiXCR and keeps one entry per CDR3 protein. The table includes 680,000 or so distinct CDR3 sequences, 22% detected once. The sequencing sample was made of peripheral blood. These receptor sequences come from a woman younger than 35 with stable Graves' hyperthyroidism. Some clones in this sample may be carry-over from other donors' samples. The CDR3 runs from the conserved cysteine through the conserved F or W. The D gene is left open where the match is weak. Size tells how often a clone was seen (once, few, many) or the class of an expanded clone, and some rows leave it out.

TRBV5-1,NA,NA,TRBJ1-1,CASRLQTANTEAFF,TGCGCCAGCAGACTCCAGACCGCGAACACTGAAGCTTTCTTT
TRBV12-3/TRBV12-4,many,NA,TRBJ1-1,CASRTQTAMNTEAFF,TGTGCCAGCAGGACACAGACAGCCATGAACACTGAAGCTTTCTTT
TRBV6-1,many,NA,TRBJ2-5,CASSPGRSETQYF,TGTGCCAGCAGCCCGGGACGTTCGGAGACCCAGTACTTC
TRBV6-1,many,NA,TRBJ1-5,CASSEEVPQHF,TGTGCCAGCAGTGAAGAGGTGCCCCAGCATTTT
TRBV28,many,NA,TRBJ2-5,CASSLRIAPPETQYF,TGTGCCAGCAGTCTGAGGATAGCGCCCCCAGAGACCCAGTACTTC
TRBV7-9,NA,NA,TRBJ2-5,CASSLATRSQETQYF,TGTGCCAGCAGCTTAGCGACCCGTTCCCAAGAGACCCAGTACTTC
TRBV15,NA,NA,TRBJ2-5,CATSSLPYQETQYF,TGTGCCACCAGCAGTTTACCCTACCAAGAGACCCAGTACTTC
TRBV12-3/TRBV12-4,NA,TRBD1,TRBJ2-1,CASTWDRDNEQFF,TGTGCCAGCACCTGGGACAGAGACAATGAGCAGTTCTTC
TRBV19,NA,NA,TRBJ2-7,CASSNLQNPYEQYF,TGTGCCAGTAGTAATCTACAGAATCCCTACGAGCAGTACTTC
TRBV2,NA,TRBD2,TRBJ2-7,CASRVTSGGYEQYF,TGTGCCAGCAGAGTCACTAGCGGGGGCTACGAGCAGTACTTC
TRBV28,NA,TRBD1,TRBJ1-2,CASSPASPRQGRTGYTF,TGTGCCAGCAGCCCGGCTAGTCCGAGACAGGGCCGGACTGGCTACACCTTC
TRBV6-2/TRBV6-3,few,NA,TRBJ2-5,CASSRQVQETQYF,TGTGCCAGCAGTCGACAGGTCCAAGAGACCCAGTACTTC
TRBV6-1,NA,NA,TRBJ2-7,CASSEPGGDYEQYF,TGTGCCAGCAGTGAACCCGGCGGGGACTACGAGCAGTACTTC
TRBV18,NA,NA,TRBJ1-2,CASSQSDRIYGYTF,TGTGCCAGCTCACAATCCGACAGGATCTATGGCTACACCTTC
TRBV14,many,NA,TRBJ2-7,CASSQDLRSGWDF,TGTGCCAGCAGCCAAGATCTCCGGTCCGGATGGGACTTC
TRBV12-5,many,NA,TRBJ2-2,CASGLSSSGELFF,TGTGCTAGTGGTTTGAGCTCGAGCGGGGAGCTGTTTTTT
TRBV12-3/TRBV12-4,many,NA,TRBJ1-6,CASSGRIYNSPLHF,TGTGCCAGCAGCGGACGGATTTATAATTCACCCCTCCACTTT
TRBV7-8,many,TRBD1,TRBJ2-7,CASSLEGGPGEQYF,TGTGCCAGCAGCTTGGAAGGGGGCCCTGGGGAGCAGTACTTC
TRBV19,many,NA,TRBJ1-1,CATNPAVDGMNTEAFF,TGTGCCACCAACCCCGCCGTGGACGGGATGAACACTGAAGCTTTCTTT
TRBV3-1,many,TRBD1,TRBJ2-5,CASSQDWDRGETQYF,TGTGCCAGCAGCCAAGATTGGGACAGAGGCGAGACCCAGTACTTC
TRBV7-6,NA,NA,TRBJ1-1,CASRGGGVRDTDAFF,TGTGCCAGCAGGGGTGGCGGGGTCCGGGACACTGATGCTTTCTTT
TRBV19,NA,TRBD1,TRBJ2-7,CASSPRGTGNAYEQYF,TGTGCCAGTAGTCCGAGAGGGACAGGGAATGCTTACGAGCAGTACTTC
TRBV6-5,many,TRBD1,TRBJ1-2,CASSYLRQGGFYGYTF,TGTGCCAGCAGTTACTTAAGACAGGGGGGATTCTATGGCTACACCTTC
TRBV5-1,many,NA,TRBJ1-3,CASSEGAGNTIYF,TGCGCCAGCAGCGAGGGGGCTGGAAACACCATATATTTT
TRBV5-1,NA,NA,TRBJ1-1,CASSLGGIRDTEAFF,TGCGCCAGCAGCTTGGGCGGGATTCGGGACACTGAAGCTTTCTTT
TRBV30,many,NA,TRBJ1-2,CAWSVLRVRYGYTF,TGTGCCTGGAGTGTACTGAGGGTACGGTATGGCTACACCTTC
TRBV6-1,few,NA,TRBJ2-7,CASTATAYYEQYF,TGTGCCAGCACTGCGACCGCTTACTACGAGCAGTACTTC
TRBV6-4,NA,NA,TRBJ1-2,CASSADSGYYGYTF,TGTGCCAGCAGTGCGGATTCAGGGTACTATGGCTACACCTTC
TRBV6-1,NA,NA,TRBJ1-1,CASSAGHGIEAFF,TGTGCCAGCAGTGCGGGACACGGAATCGAAGCTTTCTTT
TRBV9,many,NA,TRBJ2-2,CASGGPTGELFF,TGTGCCAGCGGAGGCCCCACCGGGGAGCTGTTTTTT
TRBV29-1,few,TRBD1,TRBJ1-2,CSGSTGSGGYTF,TGCAGCGGTTCGACAGGGAGCGGGGGCTACACCTTC
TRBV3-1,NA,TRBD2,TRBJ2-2,CASSLTSGGLSGELFF,TGTGCCAGCAGCCTGACTAGCGGGGGGCTAAGCGGGGAGCTGTTTTTT
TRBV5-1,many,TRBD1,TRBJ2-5,CASSLSTGTEETQYF,TGCGCCAGCAGCTTGAGTACCGGGACAGAAGAGACCCAGTACTTC
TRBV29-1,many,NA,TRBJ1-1,CSVSGFPEAFF,TGCAGCGTTTCAGGGTTTCCTGAAGCTTTCTTT
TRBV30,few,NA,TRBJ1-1,CAWLRRENTEAFF,TGTGCCTGGCTTAGACGAGAGAACACTGAAGCTTTCTTT
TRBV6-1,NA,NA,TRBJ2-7,CASKDATYEQYF,TGTGCCAGCAAGGACGCAACCTACGAGCAGTACTTC
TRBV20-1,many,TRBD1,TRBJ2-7,CSPTGGGYEQYF,TGCAGTCCTACAGGGGGCGGCTACGAGCAGTACTTC
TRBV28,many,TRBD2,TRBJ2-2,CASGVTAWGLVSGELFF,TGTGCCAGCGGCGTAACGGCGTGGGGACTAGTTTCCGGGGAGCTGTTTTTT
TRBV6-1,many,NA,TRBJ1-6,CASSVGFNSPLHF,TGTGCCAGCAGTGTGGGGTTCAATTCACCCCTCCACTTT
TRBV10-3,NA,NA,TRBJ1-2,CAISESEGRRHRGYTF,TGTGCCATCAGTGAGTCGGAGGGCAGGAGGCATCGTGGCTACACCTTC
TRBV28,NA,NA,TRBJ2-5,CASSYPLTQSQETQYF,TGTGCCAGCAGCTATCCGTTGACGCAAAGCCAAGAGACCCAGTACTTC
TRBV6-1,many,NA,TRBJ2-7,CASRNLADEQYF,TGTGCCAGCAGGAACCTAGCAGACGAGCAGTACTTC
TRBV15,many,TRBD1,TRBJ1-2,CATSGTGEDYGYTF,TGTGCCACCAGCGGCACAGGGGAAGACTATGGCTACACCTTC
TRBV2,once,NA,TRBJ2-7,CASTDPTSSYEQYF,TGTGCCAGCACGGACCCGACGAGCTCCTACGAGCAGTACTTC
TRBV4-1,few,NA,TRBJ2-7,CASSHTSGAYEQYF,TGCGCCAGCAGCCATACTTCTGGGGCCTACGAGCAGTACTTC
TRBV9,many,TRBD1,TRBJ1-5,CASGGQGKDQPQHF,TGTGCCAGCGGCGGACAGGGAAAGGATCAGCCCCAGCATTTT
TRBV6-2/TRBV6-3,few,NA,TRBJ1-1,CASRRDGLNTEAFF,TGTGCCAGCAGACGGGACGGACTGAACACTGAAGCTTTCTTT
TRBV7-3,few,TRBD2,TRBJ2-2,CASSLMTSGNAGELFF,TGTGCCAGCAGCTTAATGACTAGCGGGAACGCCGGGGAGCTGTTTTTT
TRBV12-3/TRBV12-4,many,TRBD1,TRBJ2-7,CASKPGTGQDYEQYF,TGTGCCAGCAAACCAGGGACAGGCCAAGACTACGAGCAGTACTTC
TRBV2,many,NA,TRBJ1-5,CASSLQVGVGQPQHF,TGTGCCAGCAGCCTACAGGTAGGAGTCGGTCAGCCCCAGCATTTT